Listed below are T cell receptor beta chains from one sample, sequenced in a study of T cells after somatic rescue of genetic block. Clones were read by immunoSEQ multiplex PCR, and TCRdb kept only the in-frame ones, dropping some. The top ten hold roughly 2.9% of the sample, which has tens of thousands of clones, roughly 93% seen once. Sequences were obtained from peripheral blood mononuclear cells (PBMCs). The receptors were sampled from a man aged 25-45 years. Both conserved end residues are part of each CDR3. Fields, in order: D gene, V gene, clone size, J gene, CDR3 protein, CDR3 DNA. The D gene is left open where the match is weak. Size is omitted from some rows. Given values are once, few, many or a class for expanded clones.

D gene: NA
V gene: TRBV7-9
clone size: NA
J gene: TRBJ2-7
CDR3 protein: CASSLDLGTPYEQYF
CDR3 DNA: TGTGCCAGCAGCTTAGATCTTGGGACACCCTACGAGCAGTACTTC

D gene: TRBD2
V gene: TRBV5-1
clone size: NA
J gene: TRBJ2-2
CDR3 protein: CANEAGGPTGELFF
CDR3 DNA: TGCGCCAACGAAGCGGGGGGGCCCACCGGGGAGCTGTTTTTT

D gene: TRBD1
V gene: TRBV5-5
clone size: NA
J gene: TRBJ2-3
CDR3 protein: CASSTRTGATDTQYF
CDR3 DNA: TGTGCCAGCAGCACCCGGACAGGGGCTACAGATACGCAGTATTTT

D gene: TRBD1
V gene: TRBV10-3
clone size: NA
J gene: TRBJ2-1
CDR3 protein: CAIRDPGTVNNEQFF
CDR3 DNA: TGTGCCATCAGGGACCCCGGGACAGTGAACAATGAGCAGTTCTTC

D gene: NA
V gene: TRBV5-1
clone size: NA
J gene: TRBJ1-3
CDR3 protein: CASSLGTSGNTIYF
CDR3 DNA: TGCGCCAGCAGCTTAGGGACCTCTGGAAACACCATATATTTT

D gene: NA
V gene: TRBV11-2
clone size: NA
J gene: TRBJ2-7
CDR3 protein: CASSLVSIYEQYF
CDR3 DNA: TGTGCCAGCAGCTTAGTCTCGATCTACGAGCAGTACTTC

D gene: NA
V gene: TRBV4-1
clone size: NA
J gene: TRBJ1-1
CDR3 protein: CASSQVGGNTEAFF
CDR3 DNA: TGCGCCAGCAGCCAAGTGGGGGGGAACACTGAAGCTTTCTTT

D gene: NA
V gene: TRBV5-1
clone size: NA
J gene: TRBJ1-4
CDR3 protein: CASSPGGVNEKLFF
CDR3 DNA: TGCGCCAGCAGCCCCGGGGGGGTTAATGAAAAACTGTTTTTT

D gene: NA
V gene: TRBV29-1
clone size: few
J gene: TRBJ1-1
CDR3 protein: CSVVTNTEAFF
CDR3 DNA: TGCAGCGTTGTTACCAACACTGAAGCTTTCTTT

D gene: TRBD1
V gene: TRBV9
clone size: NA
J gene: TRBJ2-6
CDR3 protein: CASSAPGQGRSSGANVLTF
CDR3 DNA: TGTGCCAGCAGCGCTCCGGGACAGGGGAGATCCTCTGGGGCCAACGTCCTGACTTTC

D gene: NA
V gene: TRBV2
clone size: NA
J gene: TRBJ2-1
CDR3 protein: CASSVHSQGNEQFF
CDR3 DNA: TGTGCCAGCAGTGTACACAGCCAAGGAAATGAGCAGTTCTTC

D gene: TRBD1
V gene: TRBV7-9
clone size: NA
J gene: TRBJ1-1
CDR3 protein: CASSLEQGATEAFF
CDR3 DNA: TGTGCCAGCAGCCTTGAACAGGGGGCCACTGAAGCTTTCTTT

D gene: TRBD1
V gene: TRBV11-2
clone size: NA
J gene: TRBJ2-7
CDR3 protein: CASSAPGQGYEQYF
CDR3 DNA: TGTGCCAGCAGCGCGCCGGGACAGGGCTACGAGCAGTACTTC

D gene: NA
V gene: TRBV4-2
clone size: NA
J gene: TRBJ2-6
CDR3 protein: CASSQDRQRANVLTF
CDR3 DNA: TGTGCCAGCAGCCAAGATCGCCAGAGGGCCAACGTCCTGACTTTC

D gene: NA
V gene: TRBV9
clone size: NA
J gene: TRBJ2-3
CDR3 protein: CASSSGTGRADTQYF
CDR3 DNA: TGTGCCAGCAGCTCCGGGACCGGCCGGGCAGATACGCAGTATTTT

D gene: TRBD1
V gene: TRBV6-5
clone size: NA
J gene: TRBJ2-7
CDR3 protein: CASGTGGSYEQYF
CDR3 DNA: TGTGCCAGCGGGACAGGGGGCTCCTACGAGCAGTACTTC

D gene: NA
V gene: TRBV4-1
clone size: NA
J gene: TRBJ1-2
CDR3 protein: CASSPAGQEGYTF
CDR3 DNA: TGCGCCAGCAGCCCTGCGGGTCAGGAGGGCTACACCTTC

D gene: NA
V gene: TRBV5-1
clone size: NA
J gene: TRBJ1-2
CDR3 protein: CASSLDDGIYGYTF
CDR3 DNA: TGCGCCAGCAGCTTGGACGACGGTATCTATGGCTACACCTTC

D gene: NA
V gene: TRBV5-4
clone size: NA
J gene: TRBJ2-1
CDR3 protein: CASSLTLGDNEQFF
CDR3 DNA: TGTGCCAGCAGCTTGACCCTAGGGGACAATGAGCAGTTCTTC

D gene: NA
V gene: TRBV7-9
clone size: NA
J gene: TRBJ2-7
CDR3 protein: CASSIQQASYEQYF
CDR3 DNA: TGTGCCAGCAGCATACAGCAGGCCTCCTACGAGCAGTACTTC

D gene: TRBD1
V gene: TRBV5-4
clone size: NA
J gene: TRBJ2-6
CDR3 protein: CASSPLGQGSSGANVLTF
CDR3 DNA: TGTGCCAGCAGCCCCCTGGGACAGGGCAGCTCTGGGGCCAACGTCCTGACTTTC

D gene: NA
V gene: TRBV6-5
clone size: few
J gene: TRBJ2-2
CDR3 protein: CASRTPGSGELFF
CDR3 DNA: TGTGCCAGCAGAACCCCAGGTTCCGGGGAGCTGTTTTTT

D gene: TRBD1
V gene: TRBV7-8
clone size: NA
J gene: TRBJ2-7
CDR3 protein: CASSLGQGIEQYF
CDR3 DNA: TGTGCCAGCAGCTTAGGACAGGGGATCGAGCAGTACTTC

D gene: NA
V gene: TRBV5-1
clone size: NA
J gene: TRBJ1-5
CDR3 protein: CASSLDGHQPQHF
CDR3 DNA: TGCGCCAGCAGCTTGGACGGGCACCAGCCCCAGCATTTT

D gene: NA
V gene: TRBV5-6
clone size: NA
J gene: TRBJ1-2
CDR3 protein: CASSRFGVPPGYTF
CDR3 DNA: TGTGCCAGCAGCCGGTTTGGGGTCCCCCCTGGCTACACCTTC

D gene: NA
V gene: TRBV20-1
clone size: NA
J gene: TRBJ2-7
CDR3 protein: CSARMYEQYF
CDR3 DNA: TGCAGTGCTAGAATGTACGAGCAGTACTTC

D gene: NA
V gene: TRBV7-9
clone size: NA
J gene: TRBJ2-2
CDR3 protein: CASSPNTGELFF
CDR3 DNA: TGTGCCAGCAGTCCGAACACCGGGGAGCTGTTTTTT

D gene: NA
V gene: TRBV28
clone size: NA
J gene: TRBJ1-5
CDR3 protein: CASSFRDTNQPQHF
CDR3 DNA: TGTGCCAGCAGTTTCAGGGACACTAATCAGCCCCAGCATTTT

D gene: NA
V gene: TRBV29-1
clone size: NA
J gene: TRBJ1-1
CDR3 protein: CSVSFRGNTEAFF
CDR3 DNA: TGCAGCGTTTCATTCAGGGGGAACACTGAAGCTTTCTTT

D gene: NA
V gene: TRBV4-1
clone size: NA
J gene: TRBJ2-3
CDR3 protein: CASSQDPVDTQYF
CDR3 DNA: TGCGCCAGCAGCCAAGATCCTGTAGATACGCAGTATTTT

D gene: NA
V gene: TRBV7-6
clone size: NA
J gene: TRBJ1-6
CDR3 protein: CASSSTPGTNSPLHF
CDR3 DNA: TGTGCCAGCAGCTCGACTCCGGGGACGAATTCACCCCTCCACTTT

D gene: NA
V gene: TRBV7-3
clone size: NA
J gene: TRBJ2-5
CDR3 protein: CASSPGREETQYF
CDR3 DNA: TGTGCCAGCAGCCCCGGCAGGGAAGAGACCCAGTACTTC

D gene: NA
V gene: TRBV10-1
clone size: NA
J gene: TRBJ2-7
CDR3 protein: CASSESQDSSYEQYF
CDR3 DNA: TGCGCCAGCAGTGAGTCCCAGGACAGCTCCTACGAGCAGTACTTC

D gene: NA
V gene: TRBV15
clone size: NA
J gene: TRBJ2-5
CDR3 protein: CATSRDRGQEETQYF
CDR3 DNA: TGTGCCACCAGCAGAGATCGTGGCCAGGAAGAGACCCAGTACTTC

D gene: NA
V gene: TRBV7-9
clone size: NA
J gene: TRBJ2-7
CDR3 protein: CASSLGPGPPTYEQYF
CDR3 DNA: TGTGCCAGCAGCTTAGGGCCGGGACCGCCTACATACGAGCAGTACTTC

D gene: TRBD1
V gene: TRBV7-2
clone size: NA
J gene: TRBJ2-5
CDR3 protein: CASSETGGRETQYF
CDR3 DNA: TGTGCCAGCAGCGAAACAGGGGGCCGGGAGACCCAGTACTTC

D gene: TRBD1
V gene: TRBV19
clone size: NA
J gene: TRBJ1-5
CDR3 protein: CASSTGQVNSNQPQHF
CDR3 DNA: TGTGCCAGTAGTACCGGACAGGTGAATAGCAATCAGCCCCAGCATTTT

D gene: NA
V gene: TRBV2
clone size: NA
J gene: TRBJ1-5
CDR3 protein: CASSERPNSNQPQHF
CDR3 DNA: TGTGCCAGCAGTGAGAGGCCTAATAGCAATCAGCCCCAGCATTTT

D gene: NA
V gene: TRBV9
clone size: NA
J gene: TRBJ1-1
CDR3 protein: CASSVAGGSNTEAFF
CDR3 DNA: TGTGCCAGCAGCGTAGCTGGGGGTTCTAACACTGAAGCTTTCTTT

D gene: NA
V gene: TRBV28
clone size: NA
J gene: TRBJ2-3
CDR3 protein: CASSFGSGTSTDTQYF
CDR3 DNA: TGTGCCAGCAGTTTTGGGAGCGGGACAAGCACAGATACGCAGTATTTT

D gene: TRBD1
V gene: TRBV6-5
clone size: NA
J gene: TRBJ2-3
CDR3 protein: CASSRQGQSTDTQYF
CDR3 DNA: TGTGCCAGCAGTCGACAGGGGCAAAGCACAGATACGCAGTATTTT

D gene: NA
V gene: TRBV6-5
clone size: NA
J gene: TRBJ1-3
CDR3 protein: CASSLGGGGNTIYF
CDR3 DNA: TGTGCCAGCAGTTTGGGGGGGGGAGGAAACACCATATATTTT

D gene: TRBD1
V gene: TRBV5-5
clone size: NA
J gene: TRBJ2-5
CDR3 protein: CASSGTGGQETQYF
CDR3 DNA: TGTGCCAGCAGCGGGACAGGGGGCCAAGAGACCCAGTACTTC

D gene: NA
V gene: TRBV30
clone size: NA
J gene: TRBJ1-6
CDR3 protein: CAWSGPRSSYNSPLHF
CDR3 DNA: TGTGCCTGGAGTGGACCGCGTAGCTCCTATAATTCACCCCTCCACTTT

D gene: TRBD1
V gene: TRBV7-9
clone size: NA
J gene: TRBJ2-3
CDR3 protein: CASSSPRGGQGTDTQYF
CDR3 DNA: TGTGCCAGCAGCTCCCCCCGTGGGGGACAGGGCACAGATACGCAGTATTTT

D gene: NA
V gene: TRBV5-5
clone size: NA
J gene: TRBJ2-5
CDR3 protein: CASSFGPQETQYF
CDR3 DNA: TGTGCCAGCAGCTTCGGCCCCCAAGAGACCCAGTACTTC

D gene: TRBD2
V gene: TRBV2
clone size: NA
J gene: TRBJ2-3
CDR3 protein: CASSVGRGTDTQYF
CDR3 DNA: TGTGCCAGCAGTGTGGGGAGGGGCACAGATACGCAGTATTTT

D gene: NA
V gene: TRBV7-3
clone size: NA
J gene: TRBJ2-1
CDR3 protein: CASSPKDSFWGNEQFF
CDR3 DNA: TGTGCCAGCAGCCCCAAGGACAGTTTCTGGGGCAATGAGCAGTTCTTC

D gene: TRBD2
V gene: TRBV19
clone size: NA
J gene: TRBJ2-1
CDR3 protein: CASSSGRDYNEQFF
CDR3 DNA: TGTGCCAGTAGTAGCGGGAGGGATTACAATGAGCAGTTCTTC

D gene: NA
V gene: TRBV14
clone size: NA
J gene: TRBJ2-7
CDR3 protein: CASSQGDRRLLEQYF
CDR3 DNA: TGTGCCAGCAGCCAAGGGGACCGACGCCTCCTCGAGCAGTACTTC

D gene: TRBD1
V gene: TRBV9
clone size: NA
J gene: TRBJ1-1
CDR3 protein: CASSVGTGQYEAFF
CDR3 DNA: TGTGCCAGCAGCGTAGGGACAGGACAATATGAAGCTTTCTTT

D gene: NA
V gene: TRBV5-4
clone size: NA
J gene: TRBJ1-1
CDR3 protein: CASSLVGQRNTEAFF
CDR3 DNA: TGTGCCAGCAGCTTGGTGGGGCAGAGGAACACTGAAGCTTTCTTT

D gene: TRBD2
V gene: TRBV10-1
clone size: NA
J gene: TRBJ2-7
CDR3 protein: CASSDSSGGDPYEQYF
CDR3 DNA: TGCGCCAGCAGTGACTCAAGCGGGGGCGATCCCTACGAGCAGTACTTC